The next 11 T cell receptor beta chains were all read from a single sample in a study of CD8+CD57+ T cells in acquired aplastic anemia. Sequencing involved patients with CD8+CD57+ cell expansion previously shown by flow cytometry. Researchers used genomic DNA as the template to profile TCR beta VDJ and CDR3. TCRdb itself ran the reads through MiXCR, one entry per CDR3 protein. The sample carries just over 200,000 distinct CDR3 sequences, 65% recorded once. Input material: sorted CD4+, CD8+, or CD8+CD57+ T cells (not recorded which) from PBMCs. Receptors were obtained from a human donor with aplastic anemia.

This clonotype has a handful of counts. The V call is TRBV24-1, the J call TRBJ1-1; a possible D gene is TRBD1 (5 bases). Germline loops: CDR1 KGHDR, CDR2 SFDVKD. Trimming pared 4 bases from V and 1 base from J, leaving 9 bases between. The CDR3 extends over 14 amino acids. In DNA, the CDR3 is TGTGCCACCAGTGAGGGGCAGGGGAACACTGAAGCTTTCTTT. Amino acids: CATSEGQGNTEAFF.

Ten or more counts support this clonotype. The V gene is TRBV12-3 or TRBV12-4, the J gene TRBJ2-1, with 9 bases matching TRBD1. Trimming took 4 bases from V and 1 from J; bases not matched to a gene: 5. This CDR3 region has 16 residues. The CDR3 DNA is TGTGCCAGCAGTTCTGGACAGGGGAAGTCCTACAATGAGCAGTTCTTC. Protein product: CASSSGQGKSYNEQFF.

The chain couples TRBV10-3 to TRBJ2-3; no definite D call. Germline V gene sequence: CDR1 ENHRY, CDR2 SYGVKD. V lost 4 bases, J lost 2 bases, and 10 bases lay in between. This CDR3 contains 14 residues. The CDR3 DNA reads as TGTGCCATCAGTGGCCGGGCAGACACAGATACGCAGTATTTT. Protein product: CAISGRADTDTQYF.

The CDR3 spells CASSVGLAAVTDTQYF. As DNA, the CDR3 is TGTGCCAGCAGCGTAGGATTAGCGGCCGTCACAGATACGCAGTATTTT. This chain connects TRBV9 to TRBJ2-3, with D possibly TRBD2 on 6 matching bases. The germline CDR1 and CDR2 sequences are SGDLS and YYNGEE. Trimming shortened V by 0 bases and J by 2 bases, and 13 bases separated the two germline ends. The CDR3 totals 16 residues.

The chain combines TRBV15 with TRBJ2-3, with 8 bases fitting TRBD2. The CDR3 totals 13 residues. The germline CDR1 and CDR2 sequences are LNHNV and YYDKDF (reference sequence). Trimming at V came to 6 bases and at J to 4 bases, leaving 3 bases not matched to a gene. CDR3 protein: CATSRGGPDTQYF. For the CDR3, the DNA is TGTGCCACCAGTCGGGGGGGTCCAGATACGCAGTATTTT.

V usage is TRBV12-3 or TRBV12-4 and J usage is TRBJ1-2; D uncertain. CDR3 length equals 13 residues. V shed 6 bases and J shed 8 bases, with 16 bases lying between them. The CDR3 DNA reads as TGTGCCAGCAGCCCGAACCTCGATCGCGGCTACACCTTC. Encoded protein: CASSPNLDRGYTF.

The rearrangement joins TRBV20-1 to TRBJ2-5; 7 bases match TRBD1. The CDR3 contains 13 residues. V lost 3 bases, J lost 1 base, and 2 bases stayed unmatched. Per germline, CDR1 DFQATT and CDR2 SNEGSKA (reference sequence). The CDR3 is CSASDRAQETQYF. For the CDR3, the DNA is TGCAGTGCTAGCGACAGGGCCCAAGAGACCCAGTACTTC.

The chain carries TRBV27 and TRBJ1-1; possible D gene TRBD1, 5 bases. Trimming left V 2 bases short and J 0 bases short, with 10 bases between. CDR3 size: 15 residues. Germline CDR1 is MNHEY and CDR2 is SMNVEV (reference sequence). CDR3 sequence reads: CASSLRGTLNTEAFF. CDR3 nucleotide sequence: TGTGCCAGCAGTTTACGAGGGACCTTGAACACTGAAGCTTTCTTT.

The chain is built from TRBV7-3 and TRBJ1-2; D may be TRBD1 (6 bases). This CDR3 contains 15 residues. CDR1 is SGHTA and CDR2 is FQGTGA in the germline V gene. Trimming took off 4 bases at V and 8 bases at J, with 20 bases between the two ends. The CDR3 spells CASSSRPQGGGGYTF. For the CDR3, the DNA is TGTGCCAGCAGCTCCCGCCCACAAGGGGGAGGCGGCTACACCTTC.

The V gene is TRBV15, the J gene TRBJ2-1, with D perhaps assigned TRBD1 or TRBD2 (5 bases each). The CDR3 is 14 residues long. Per the germline V gene, CDR1 is LNHNV and CDR2 is YYDKDF (reference sequence). Trimming cost V 3 bases and J 5 bases, with 11 bases left between them. The CDR3 DNA reads as TGTGCCACCAGCAGTCGGGACGTGGACAATGAGCAGTTCTTC. Its protein is CATSSRDVDNEQFF.

As concerns this clonotype: At one boundary the junction diverges from the germline segment, which might be a read error. The chain has TRBV10-3 and TRBJ2-5, with D unresolved. CDR3 length equals 14 residues. The germline gives CDR1 ENHRY, CDR2 SYGVKD. CDR3 nucleotide sequence: TGTGCCATCAGTGGACAAAGGAGCCAAGGGACCCAGTACTTC. Protein sequence: CAISGQRSQGTQYF.